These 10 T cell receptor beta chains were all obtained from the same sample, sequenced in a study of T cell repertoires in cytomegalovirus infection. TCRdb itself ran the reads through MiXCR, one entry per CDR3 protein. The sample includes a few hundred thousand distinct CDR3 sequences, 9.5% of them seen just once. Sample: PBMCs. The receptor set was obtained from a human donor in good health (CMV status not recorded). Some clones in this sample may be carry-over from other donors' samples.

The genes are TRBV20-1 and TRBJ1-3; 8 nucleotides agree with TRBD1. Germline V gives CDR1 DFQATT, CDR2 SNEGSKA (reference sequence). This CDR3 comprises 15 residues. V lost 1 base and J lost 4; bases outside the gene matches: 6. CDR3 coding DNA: TGCAGTGCTAGAGTATTGACAGGGGTGGGAAACACCATATATTTT. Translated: CSARVLTGVGNTIYF.

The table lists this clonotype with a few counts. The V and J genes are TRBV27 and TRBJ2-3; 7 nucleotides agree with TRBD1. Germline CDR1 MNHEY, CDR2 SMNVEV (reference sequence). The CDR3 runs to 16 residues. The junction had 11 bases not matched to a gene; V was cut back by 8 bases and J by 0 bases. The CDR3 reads CASYTRQGQSTDTQYF. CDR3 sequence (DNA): TGTGCCAGCTACACTCGACAGGGCCAAAGCACAGATACGCAGTATTTT.

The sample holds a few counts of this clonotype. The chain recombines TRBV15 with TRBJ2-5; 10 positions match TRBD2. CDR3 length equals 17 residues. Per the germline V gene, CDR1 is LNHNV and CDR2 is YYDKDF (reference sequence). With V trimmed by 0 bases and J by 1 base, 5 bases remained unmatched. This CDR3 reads CATSRDLASGGQETQYF. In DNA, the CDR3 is TGTGCCACCAGCAGAGATTTGGCTAGCGGGGGCCAAGAGACCCAGTACTTC.

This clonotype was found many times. The CDR3 reads CASTVLGRLAGGQETQYF. For the CDR3, the DNA is TGTGCCAGCACCGTACTGGGGAGACTAGCGGGGGGACAAGAGACCCAGTACTTC. The chain has TRBV7-9 and TRBJ2-5, with TRBD2 identical over 13 bases. CDR1 SEHNR and CDR2 FQNEAQ come from the germline V gene (reference sequence). Trimming took 7 bases from V and 2 from J; bases not matched to a gene: 13. This CDR3 contains 18 residues.

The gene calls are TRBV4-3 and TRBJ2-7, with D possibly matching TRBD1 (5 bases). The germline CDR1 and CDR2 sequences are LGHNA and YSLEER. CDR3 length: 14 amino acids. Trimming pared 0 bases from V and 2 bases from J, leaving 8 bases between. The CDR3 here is CASSQDRGTYEQYF. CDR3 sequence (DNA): TGCGCCAGCAGCCAAGATAGGGGCACCTACGAGCAGTACTTC.

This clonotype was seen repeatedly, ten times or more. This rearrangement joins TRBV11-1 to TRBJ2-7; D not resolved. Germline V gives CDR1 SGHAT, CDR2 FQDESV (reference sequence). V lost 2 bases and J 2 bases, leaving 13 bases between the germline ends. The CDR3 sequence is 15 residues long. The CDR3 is CASSLSSPSPYEQYF. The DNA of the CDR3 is TGTGCCAGCAGCTTATCCTCGCCAAGCCCCTACGAGCAGTACTTC.

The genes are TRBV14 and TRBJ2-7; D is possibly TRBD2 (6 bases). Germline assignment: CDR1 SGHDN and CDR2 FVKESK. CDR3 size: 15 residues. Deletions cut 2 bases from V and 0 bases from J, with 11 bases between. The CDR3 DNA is TGTGCCAGCAGCCAAATTGACGGGAGCTCCTACGAGCAGTACTTC. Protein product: CASSQIDGSSYEQYF. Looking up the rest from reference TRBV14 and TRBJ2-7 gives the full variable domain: EAGVTQFPSHSVIEKGQTVTLRCDPISGHDNLYWYRRVMGKEIKFLLHFVKESKQDESGMPNNRFLAERTGGTYSTLKVQPAELEDSGVYFCASSQIDGSSYEQYFGPGTRLTVT.

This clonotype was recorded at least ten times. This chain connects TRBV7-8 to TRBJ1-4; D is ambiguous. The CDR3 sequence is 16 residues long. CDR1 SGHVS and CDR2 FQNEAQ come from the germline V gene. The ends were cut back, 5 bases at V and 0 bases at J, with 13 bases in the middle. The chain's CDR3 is CASSRRSLATNEKLFF. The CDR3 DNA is TGTGCCAGCAGCCGAAGGTCCCTTGCAACTAATGAAAAACTGTTTTTT.

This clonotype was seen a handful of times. CDR3 protein: CAISAPSGSWNEQFF. The CDR3 nucleotides read TGTGCCATCAGCGCCCCTAGCGGGAGCTGGAATGAGCAGTTCTTC. The gene calls are TRBV10-3 and TRBJ2-1, with 10 bases lining up with TRBD2. The V gene end was trimmed by 6 bases and the J gene end by 7 bases; junction bases not matched to a gene: 9. Germline V gives CDR1 ENHRY, CDR2 SYGVKD. This CDR3 is built from 15 residues.

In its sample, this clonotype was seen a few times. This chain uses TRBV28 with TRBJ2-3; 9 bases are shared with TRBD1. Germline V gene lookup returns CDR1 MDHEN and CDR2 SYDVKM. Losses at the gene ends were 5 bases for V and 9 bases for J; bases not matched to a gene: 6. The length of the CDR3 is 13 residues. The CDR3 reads CASSGGTGQTQYF. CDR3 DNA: TGTGCCAGCAGTGGGGGGACAGGGCAAACGCAGTATTTT.